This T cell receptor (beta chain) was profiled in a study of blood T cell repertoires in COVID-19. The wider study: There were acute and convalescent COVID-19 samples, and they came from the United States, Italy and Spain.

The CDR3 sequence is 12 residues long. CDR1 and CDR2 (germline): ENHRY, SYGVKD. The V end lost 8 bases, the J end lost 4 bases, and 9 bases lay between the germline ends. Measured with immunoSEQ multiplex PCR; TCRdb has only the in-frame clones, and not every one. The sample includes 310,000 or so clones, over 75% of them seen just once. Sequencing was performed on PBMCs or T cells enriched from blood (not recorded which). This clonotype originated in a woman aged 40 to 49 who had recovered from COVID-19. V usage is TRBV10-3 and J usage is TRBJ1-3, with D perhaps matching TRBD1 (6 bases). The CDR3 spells CAIGGAGNTIYF. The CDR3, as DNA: TGTGCCATCGGGGGGGCCGGAAACACCATATATTTT.